The TCR beta chain described here comes from a study of blood T cell repertoires in COVID-19. Study summary: Nucleic acid was either cDNA or gDNA, and it came from T cells, B-cell-depleted T cells, or PBMCs.

V was cut by 2 bases and J by 6 bases, with 10 bases left in between. There are 13 residues in the CDR3. CDR1 is MNHNY and CDR2 is SVGAGI in the germline V gene (reference sequence). In the authors' workflow: Estimates of nucleated cell counts were drawn from the amplification of reference gene primers. Using immunoSEQ multiplex PCR, the repertoire was profiled, and TCRdb retains in-frame clones only, with some absent. V and J calls and clone size are given by that table; D and trimming were obtained from the DNA. The sample has 300,000 to 400,000 clones, around 84% seen once. The source material was peripheral blood. This clonotype originated in a human donor in a cohort sampled during active COVID-19. V is TRBV6-6 and J is TRBJ1-2, with D tentatively TRBD1 (6 bases). CDR3 nucleotides: TGTGCCAGCAGTTACGGAGGGGGGGATGGCTACACCTTC. This sequence encodes CASSYGGGDGYTF.